This TCR beta chain was captured by sequencing in a study of T cell repertoires in cytomegalovirus infection. Across the study: Well-studied HLA-B-restricted CMV epitopes were used in the study alongside recently identified HLA-C-restricted ones. Signatures in public TCR beta sequences pointed to both CMV infection and matching HLA type.

Germline V gene sequence: CDR1 SGHAT, CDR2 FQNNGV. This CDR3 region has 15 residues. V was shortened by 1 base and J by 6 bases, with 13 bases between the two germline ends. TCRdb passed the reads through MiXCR, listing each CDR3 protein once. The sample carries some 220,000 distinct CDR3 sequences, roughly two fifths recorded once. This clonotype was seen more than once but under ten times. Its antigen is still unknown. General study findings and limits: Carriers of CMV and the relevant HLA type were discriminated by public TCR beta frequency. Dominating the ex vivo response were TCR beta clonotypes that were CMV-specific and HLA-C-restricted.

Specimen: CD8+ T cells from cultured PBMCs, collected from culture after CMV antigen stimulation. The chain carries TRBV11-2 and TRBJ2-1, with D possibly matching TRBD1 (5 bases). The receptor was isolated from a human donor in good health (CMV status not recorded). Some clones in this sample may be carry-over from other donors' samples. The CDR3 nucleotides read TGTGCCAGCAGCTTAGTGGGGCCGGCCACCAATGAGCAGTTCTTC. This encodes CASSLVGPATNEQFF.